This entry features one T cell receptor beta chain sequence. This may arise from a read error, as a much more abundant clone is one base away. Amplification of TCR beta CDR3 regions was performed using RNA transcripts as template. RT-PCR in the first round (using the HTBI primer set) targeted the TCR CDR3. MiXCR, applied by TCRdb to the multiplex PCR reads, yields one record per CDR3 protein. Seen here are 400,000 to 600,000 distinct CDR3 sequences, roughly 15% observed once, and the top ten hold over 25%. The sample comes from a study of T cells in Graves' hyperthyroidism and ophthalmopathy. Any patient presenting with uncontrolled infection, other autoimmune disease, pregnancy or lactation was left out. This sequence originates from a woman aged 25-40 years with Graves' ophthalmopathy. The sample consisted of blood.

The CDR3 sequence is CASSRAGSLYEQYF. CDR3 sequence (DNA): TGTGCCAGCAGCAGAGCAGGGAGCCTCTACGAGCAGTACTTC. The V call is TRBV6-2 or TRBV6-3, the J call TRBJ2-7, with D perhaps being TRBD1 or TRBD2 (5 bases each). The CDR3 totals 14 residues. Trimming shortened V by 6 bases and J by 3 bases, and 15 bases separated the two germline ends. Germline V lookup: CDR1 MNHEY, CDR2 SVGEGT.